This T cell receptor (beta chain) derives from a study of blood T cell repertoires in COVID-19. This clone was counted only a few times. Clones were read by immunoSEQ multiplex PCR, and TCRdb kept only the in-frame ones, dropping some. Of about 190,000 clones in the sample, 84% are singletons; the top ten hold about a fifth. The sample taken for sequencing was peripheral blood. This clonotype originated in a human donor in a cohort sampled during active COVID-19.

CDR3 DNA sequence: TGTGCCAGTAGTCGGCAGGGCTGGGGCTACACCTTC. It codes for CASSRQGWGYTF. This chain joins TRBV19 and TRBJ1-2; possibly TRBD1 for D (5 bases). Trimming took off 5 bases at V and 8 bases at J, with 12 bases between the two ends. Germline CDR1 reads LNHDA; CDR2 reads SQIVND (reference sequence). The CDR3 covers 12 residues.